The rows below give T cell receptor beta chains drawn from one sample of a study of radiation and T cells in renal cell carcinoma. Only in-frame clones appear in the TCRdb table, and some are missing; sequencing was by immunoSEQ multiplex PCR. This repertoire shows just over 150,000 clones, roughly 89% found once; its top ten account for 10% to 15%. The starting material was blood, obtained from a patient whose treatment included radiotherapy and nephrectomy. These receptors originate from a woman aged 45-65 years with renal cell carcinoma. The CDR3 runs from the conserved cysteine through the conserved F or W. A D gene is named only where the DNA matches it firmly. The listing skips clone size in some rows; elsewhere it reads once, few, many or a size class.

TRBD1 . TRBJ1-5 TRBV6-1 CASSGQGGGPQHF TGTGCCAGCAGTGGACAGGGTGGCGGGCCCCAGCATTTT
. . TRBJ1-1 TRBV30 CAWSVISGDTEAFF TGTGCCTGGAGTGTGATTTCAGGGGACACTGAAGCTTTCTTT
TRBD2 . TRBJ2-5 TRBV7-8 CASSLLAGGAVGTQYF TGTGCCAGCAGCTTACTAGCGGGGGGCGCCGTTGGGACCCAGTACTTC
TRBD1 once TRBJ1-2 TRBV6-5 CASSLRPGGGHGYTF TGTGCCAGCAGTTTAAGACCAGGGGGGGGCCATGGCTACACCTTC
TRBD2 once TRBJ2-5 TRBV5-1 CASSSTSGGAGETQYF TGCGCCAGCAGCTCAACTAGCGGGGGGGCCGGGGAGACCCAGTACTTC
. . TRBJ1-2 TRBV2 CASTLNVYGYTF TGTGCCAGCACCCTGAACGTCTATGGCTACACCTTC
. . TRBJ1-5 TRBV28 CASSSLVSAGNQPQHF TGTGCCAGCAGTTCTCTAGTCTCGGCAGGCAATCAGCCCCAGCATTTT
. . TRBJ1-1 TRBV7-6 CASSLGGTNTEAFF TGTGCCAGCAGCTTAGGGGGAACGAACACTGAAGCTTTCTTT
. . TRBJ1-5 TRBV13 CASSLAGAGNQPQHF TGTGCCAGCAGCTTAGCAGGGGCGGGCAATCAGCCCCAGCATTTT
. . TRBJ1-4 TRBV9 CASSPGGIVSNEKLFF TGTGCCAGCAGCCCCGGGGGAATCGTTTCGAATGAAAAACTGTTTTTT
TRBD1 . TRBJ1-3 TRBV27 CASRGTVYVRGNTIYF TGTGCCAGCAGGGGGACAGTTTACGTCCGGGGAAACACCATATATTTT
. . TRBJ2-7 TRBV7-9 CASSFDISSYEQYF TGTGCCAGCAGCTTTGATATTAGCTCCTACGAGCAGTACTTC
. once TRBJ2-7 TRBV4-3 CASSQDRQESYEQYF TGCGCCAGCAGCCAAGACAGGCAGGAATCCTACGAGCAGTACTTC
. . TRBJ1-5 TRBV11-2 CASSPNIGRNQPQHF TGTGCCAGCAGCCCCAATATAGGTCGGAATCAGCCCCAGCATTTT
. . TRBJ2-5 TRBV5-4 CASSPQILETQYF TGTGCCAGCAGCCCCCAAATTCTTGAGACCCAGTACTTC
. . TRBJ2-1 TRBV5-1 CASSLETVRNEQFF TGCGCCAGCAGCTTGGAGACTGTGCGGAATGAGCAGTTCTTC
TRBD1 . TRBJ1-1 TRBV29-1 CSVQGQGGTTEAFF TGCAGCGTTCAAGGACAGGGGGGAACCACTGAAGCTTTCTTT
TRBD1 . TRBJ1-6 TRBV4-3 CASSQDEDRYNSPLHF TGCGCCAGCAGCCAAGACGAGGACAGGTACAATTCACCCCTCCACTTT
TRBD1 . TRBJ2-7 TRBV12-5 CASALQGAGDEQYF TGTGCTAGTGCCCTACAGGGGGCAGGCGACGAGCAGTACTTC
. . TRBJ1-2 TRBV10-1 CASSGVYGYTF TGCGCCAGCAGTGGAGTCTATGGCTACACCTTC
TRBD1 . TRBJ1-4 TRBV9 CASSRRRGQGDEKLFF TGTGCCAGCAGCAGACGGAGGGGACAGGGGGATGAAAAACTGTTTTTT
TRBD1 once TRBJ2-7 TRBV18 CASSPGTVFSEQYF TGTGCCAGCTCACCTGGGACAGTCTTCAGCGAGCAGTACTTC
. . TRBJ1-4 TRBV29-1 CSVEDGAGNEKLFF TGCAGCGTTGAAGATGGGGCAGGGAATGAAAAACTGTTTTTT
. once TRBJ1-4 TRBV18 CASSESQVATNEKLFF TGTGCCAGCTCTGAGTCCCAAGTTGCAACTAATGAAAAACTGTTTTTT
. . TRBJ2-3 TRBV5-1 CASSLVWGGTDTQYF TGCGCCAGCAGCTTGGTTTGGGGGGGCACAGATACGCAGTATTTT
TRBD1 few TRBJ2-2 TRBV7-9 CASSFRGLSGELFF TGTGCCAGCAGCTTCAGGGGGCTAAGCGGGGAGCTGTTTTTT
. . TRBJ2-2 TRBV19 CASSIDLISRTGELFF TGTGCCAGTAGTATAGATCTGATTAGCCGTACCGGGGAGCTGTTTTTT
. once TRBJ1-1 TRBV12-5 CASGWEYVAEAFF TGTGCTAGTGGTTGGGAGTACGTCGCTGAAGCTTTCTTT
. . TRBJ1-1 TRBV5-5 CASSLLDGGDTEAFF TGTGCCAGCAGCCTCTTGGACGGGGGAGACACTGAAGCTTTCTTT
. few TRBJ2-5 TRBV5-8 CASSSTYGQRGETQYF TGTGCCAGCAGTTCTACTTACGGACAGCGGGGAGAGACCCAGTACTTC
. . TRBJ2-2 TRBV7-2 CASSSTLNTGELFF TGTGCCAGCAGCTCTACTTTGAACACCGGGGAGCTGTTTTTT
TRBD2 . TRBJ2-5 TRBV19 CASMGSGSGEETQYF TGTGCCAGTATGGGATCGGGTAGCGGGGAAGAGACCCAGTACTTC
TRBD2 . TRBJ2-1 TRBV30 CAWSVLLAGGSYNEQFF TGTGCCTGGAGTGTCCTGTTAGCGGGCGGCTCCTACAATGAGCAGTTCTTC
. . TRBJ2-7 TRBV5-1 CASSLGQGTTYEQYF TGCGCCAGCAGCTTGGGTCAGGGGACGACCTACGAGCAGTACTTC
TRBD1 . TRBJ1-1 TRBV6-1 CAGKVQGAVNTEAFF TGTGCCGGGAAGGTCCAGGGGGCCGTGAACACTGAAGCTTTCTTT
. . TRBJ2-3 TRBV7-3 CASSHLVDTQYF TGTGCCAGCAGCCATTTGGTAGATACGCAGTATTTT
. . TRBJ1-3 TRBV29-1 CSAGGGPGNTIYF TGCAGCGCCGGTGGGGGGCCTGGAAACACCATATATTTT
TRBD2 . TRBJ2-7 TRBV6-1 CKISGGTPYEQYF TGCAAGATTAGCGGGGGCACCCCCTACGAGCAGTACTTC
TRBD2 . TRBJ2-3 TRBV19 CASRAGGTDTQYF TGTGCCAGTCGGGCGGGGGGCACAGATACGCAGTATTTT
. . TRBJ2-3 TRBV30 CAWSVGNTDTQYF TGTGCCTGGAGTGTAGGCAACACAGATACGCAGTATTTT
TRBD1 . TRBJ1-1 TRBV27 CASSPRQGFTEAFF TGTGCCAGCAGTCCAAGACAGGGATTCACTGAAGCTTTCTTT
. . TRBJ1-3 TRBV10-2 CASSGRWGSSGNTIYF TGCGCCAGCAGTGGACGTTGGGGGAGCTCTGGAAACACCATATATTTT
. . TRBJ2-7 TRBV30 CAWSVRREQYF TGTGCCTGGAGTGTACGGAGGGAGCAGTACTTC
TRBD2 few TRBJ2-7 TRBV11-3 CASSLGGLAGDYEQYF TGTGCCAGCAGCTTAGGAGGCCTAGCGGGGGACTACGAGCAGTACTTC
. . TRBJ2-6 TRBV19 CASSIDVVMINSGANVLTF TGTGCCAGTAGTATTGACGTGGTAATGATCAACTCTGGGGCCAACGTCCTGACTTTC
. . TRBJ1-1 TRBV6-5 CASSSGLGLQVSGAFF TGTGCCAGCAGTTCCGGGCTAGGCTTACAGGTATCGGGGGCTTTCTTT
. . TRBJ1-3 TRBV2 CASSERNGNTIYF TGTGCCAGCAGTGAGAGAAACGGAAACACCATATATTTT
. once TRBJ2-3 TRBV5-1 CASSLDRGTTDTQYF TGCGCCAGCAGCTTAGACCGCGGTACCACAGATACGCAGTATTTT
. . TRBJ2-3 TRBV10-3 CAISEIGGGGDTQYF TGTGCCATCAGTGAGATTGGTGGGGGTGGAGATACGCAGTATTTT
. few TRBJ1-5 TRBV4-2 CASSQDNNQPQHF TGTGCCAGCAGCCAAGATAACAATCAGCCCCAGCATTTT